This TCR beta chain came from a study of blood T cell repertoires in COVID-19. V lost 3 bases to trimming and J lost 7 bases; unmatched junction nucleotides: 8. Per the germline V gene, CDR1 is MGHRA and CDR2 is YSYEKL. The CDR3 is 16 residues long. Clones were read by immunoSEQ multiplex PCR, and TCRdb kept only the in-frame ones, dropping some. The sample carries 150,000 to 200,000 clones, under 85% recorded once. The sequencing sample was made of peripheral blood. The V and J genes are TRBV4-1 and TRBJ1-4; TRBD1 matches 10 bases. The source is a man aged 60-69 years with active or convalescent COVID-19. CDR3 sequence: CASSHPFRDRGEKLFF. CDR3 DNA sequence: TGCGCCAGCAGCCACCCCTTCCGGGACAGGGGTGAAAAACTGTTTTTT.